Listed here are 22 T cell receptor beta chains from one sample, sequenced in a study of blood T cells in healthy people across ages. A sample-barcoded 5' primer and a J-beta primer mix were used in a second PCR of roughly 6 to 11 cycles. TCRdb processed the 5' RACE reads anew with MiXCR; each CDR3 protein has one entry. This table has hundreds of thousands of distinct CDR3 sequences, about 51% appearing once. The sequenced sample was blood. The origin of the receptors is a woman older than 75 in good health.

The rearrangement joins TRBV9 to TRBJ1-2; D unclear. The length of the CDR3 is 15 residues. V lost 0 bases and J lost 4, with 13 bases in between. CDR1 is SGDLS, CDR2 YYNGEE, per germline. The CDR3: CASSVEPDDSYGYTF. CDR3 sequence (DNA): TGTGCCAGCAGCGTAGAGCCAGACGACTCCTATGGCTACACCTTC.

V and J are TRBV12-3 or TRBV12-4 and TRBJ1-5, with TRBD1 matching over 10 bases. Trimming took 0 bases from V and 11 from J; bases not matched to a gene: 7. CDR3 size: 15 residues. The CDR3 region is CASSLAGTGAVAQHF. The CDR3 DNA sequence: TGTGCCAGCAGTTTAGCCGGGACAGGGGCGGTAGCCCAGCATTTT.

This clonotype was seen more than once but under ten times. This chain links TRBV9 with TRBJ1-1; D perhaps matches TRBD1 (5 bases). Trimming removed 0 bases from V and 3 bases from J, with 15 bases in between. This CDR3 has 16 amino acids. Germline V CDR1 and CDR2: SGDLS, YYNGEE. CDR3 DNA sequence: TGTGCCAGCAGCGTAGATCCAGGGAGTGGGCACACTGAAGCTTTCTTT. Protein: CASSVDPGSGHTEAFF. Full variable domain (missing parts from reference TRBV9 and TRBJ1-1): DSGVTQTPKHLITATGQRVTLRCSPRSGDLSVYWYQQSLDQGLQFLIQYYNGEERAKGNILERFSAQQFPDLHSELNLSSLELGDSALYFCASSVDPGSGHTEAFFGQGTRLTVV.

This clonotype was detected only once. The V call is TRBV10-3, the J call TRBJ2-3; D ambiguous. Germline V lookup: CDR1 ENHRY, CDR2 SYGVKD. Deletions cut 8 bases from V and 4 bases from J, with 13 bases between. CDR3 length: 13 residues. The CDR3, as DNA: TGTGCCATCCGACCAGAAGGCTCAGATACGCAGTATTTT. It codes for CAIRPEGSDTQYF.

A word on this clonotype: Possible read error: a much larger clone is one base away. The genes are TRBV7-3 and TRBJ2-1; D is perhaps TRBD2 (5 bases). The J call may be mistaken, given a closer DNA end match to TRBJ2-7. The CDR3 loop spans 14 amino acids. Germline loops: CDR1 SGHTA, CDR2 FQGTGA. The CDR3 DNA sequence: TGTGCCAGCAGCTTTGATGGAGGCTACAATGAGCAGTACTTC. Translating it yields CASSFDGGYNEQYF.

This clonotype was counted a few times. J is TRBJ2-3 and V is TRBV10-1; 10 bases are shared with TRBD2. The ends lost 3 bases at V and 5 bases at J; junction bases unmatched: 5. In germline, CDR1 is WNHNN, CDR2 SYGVQD (reference sequence). The CDR3 loop spans 15 amino acids. The CDR3 reads CASSEPSGSLDTQYF. CDR3 nucleotides: TGCGCCAGCAGTGAACCTAGCGGGAGCTTAGATACGCAGTATTTT.

This clonotype turned up a few times. The genes are TRBV4-1 and TRBJ2-1; 9 nucleotides match TRBD2. CDR1 and CDR2 (germline): MGHRA, YSYEKL. This CDR3 spans 14 amino acids. V shed 4 bases and J 7 bases; nucleotides not matched to a gene: 5. CDR3 in DNA: TGCGCCAGCAGCCGAATAGCGGGAGCGAATGAGCAGTTCTTC. It specifies CASSRIAGANEQFF.

This clonotype occurred many times. With a much larger clone just one base away, this may be a read error. The rearrangement uses TRBV6-5 and TRBJ2-1; weak D call: TRBD2 (6 bases). Deletions cut 7 bases from V and 6 bases from J, with 13 bases between. The germline CDR1 and CDR2 sequences are MNHEY and SVGAGI. This CDR3 region has 13 residues. In DNA form, the CDR3 reads TGTGCCAGCATGTGCGATAGCGGCAATGAGCAGTTCTTC. It specifies CASMCDSGNEQFF.

The chain recombines TRBV20-1 with TRBJ2-3, with D possibly TRBD2 on 5 matching bases. V lost 6 bases and J lost 4, with 14 bases in between. The germline V gene has CDR1 DFQATT and CDR2 SNEGSKA (reference sequence). This CDR3 region has 13 residues. The CDR3: CSAPGVRADTQYF. The CDR3 nucleotides are TGCAGTGCCCCTGGGGTGAGGGCAGATACGCAGTATTTT.

This clonotype was detected only a few times. This chain joins TRBV20-1 and TRBJ1-5; D gene unclear. V lost 0 bases to trimming and J lost 3 bases, with 12 bases between them. The CDR3 runs to 15 residues. Per germline, CDR1 DFQATT and CDR2 SNEGSKA (reference sequence). The CDR3 loop reads CSARDSRVHNQPQHF. CDR3 in DNA: TGCAGTGCTAGAGATTCTAGGGTTCACAATCAGCCCCAGCATTTT.

This chain connects TRBV7-3 to TRBJ2-1; TRBD2 matches 7 bases. Losses at the gene ends were 5 bases for V and 8 bases for J; bases not matched to a gene: 9. From germline, CDR1 is SGHTA and CDR2 FQGTGA. The CDR3 has 14 residues. CDR3 bases: TGTGCCAGCAGCCCTCGGGGGGTAGGCGATGAGCAGTTCTTC. Translated, it gives CASSPRGVGDEQFF.

The chain has TRBV5-1 and TRBJ2-7, with TRBD1 matching over 9 bases. Germline V gene data show CDR1 as SGHRS and CDR2 as YFSETQ. The V and J ends lost 5 bases and 4 bases, in that order; junction bases with no gene match: 10. This CDR3 comprises 15 residues. CDR3 loop: CASSWRTGELYEQYF. The CDR3 nucleotides read TGCGCCAGCAGTTGGCGGACAGGGGAATTGTACGAGCAGTACTTC.

The chain uses TRBV18 and TRBJ1-6, with no clear D. Germline V lookup: CDR1 KGHSH, CDR2 LQKENI. V was pared by 4 bases and J by 17 bases, with 12 bases between. The CDR3 extends over 11 amino acids. For the CDR3, the DNA is TGTGCCAGCTCACACACCCCTGGGGTCCACTTT. This encodes CASSHTPGVHF.

This clonotype appeared many times. The V call is TRBV7-3, the J call TRBJ2-3; no definite D call. The CDR3 spans 15 residues. Germline V gene sequence: CDR1 SGHTA, CDR2 FQGTGA. The ends were cut back, 2 bases at V and 2 bases at J, with 11 bases in the middle. The DNA of the CDR3 is TGTGCCAGCAGCTTAGGGTACCCTAACACAGATACGCAGTATTTT. Translated, it gives CASSLGYPNTDTQYF.

This clonotype was counted a single time. V and J are TRBV7-9 and TRBJ2-5; a weak D match, TRBD1 (6 bases). V shed 10 bases and J shed 5 bases, with 17 bases lying between them. This CDR3 contains 13 residues. CDR1 and CDR2 (germline): SEHNR, FQNEAQ (reference sequence). The CDR3 bases are TGTGCCATCCAATTGGGGGCGTATGAGACCCAGTACTTC. Translating it yields CAIQLGAYETQYF. The full variable domain, in which reference TRBV7-9 and TRBJ2-5 provide the parts outside the CDR3, is DTGVSQNPRHKITKRGQNVTFRCDPISEHNRLYWYRQTLGQGPEFLTYFQNEAQLEKSRLLSDRFSAERPKGSFSTLEIQRTEQGDSAMYLCAIQLGAYETQYFGPGTRLLVL.

The rearrangement joins TRBV7-7 to TRBJ2-1; a weak D match, TRBD1 (6 bases). This CDR3 spans 13 amino acids. Germline CDR1 reads SSHAT; CDR2 reads FNYEAQ (reference sequence). Trimming stripped 5 bases from V and 10 bases from J, with 15 bases between. CDR3 sequence: CASSPKGTSEQFF. The CDR3 bases are TGTGCCAGCAGCCCTAAGGGGACAAGCGAGCAGTTCTTC.

The V call is TRBV5-1, the J call TRBJ2-1, with unresolved D. The better agreement between TRBJ2-7 and the DNA end casts doubt on the J call. CDR1 and CDR2 (germline): SGHRS, YFSETQ. The CDR3 covers 14 residues. CDR3 DNA: TGCGCCAGCAGAATGCAGAGCTCCTACAATGAGCAGTACTTC. It encodes CASRMQSSYNEQYF.

The V and J genes are TRBV20-1 and TRBJ1-1; 8 bases match TRBD1. The CDR3 consists of 14 residues. With V trimmed by 1 base and J by 4 bases, 5 bases remained unmatched. The germline CDR1 and CDR2 sequences are DFQATT and SNEGSKA (reference sequence). As DNA, the CDR3 is TGCAGTGCTAGAGCAGGGGGCGTAAGCACTGAAGCTTTCTTT. Translating it yields CSARAGGVSTEAFF.

The chain carries TRBV10-3 and TRBJ1-3; D remains ambiguous. This CDR3 has 15 residues. Per germline, CDR1 ENHRY and CDR2 SYGVKD. The germline V and J ends were trimmed by 0 bases and 5 bases, with 11 bases remaining between them. In DNA form, the CDR3 reads TGTGCCATCAGTGAGTCGGTGTCGGCCCGAAACACCATATATTTT. It yields the protein CAISESVSARNTIYF.

The table lists this clonotype with a few counts. The chain has TRBV20-1 and TRBJ1-1, with 7 bases lining up with TRBD1. CDR1 DFQATT and CDR2 SNEGSKA come from the germline V gene (reference sequence). This CDR3 has 12 amino acids. V shed 3 bases, J shed 7 bases, and the junction held 5 bases outside the gene matches. CDR3 in DNA: TGCAGTGCTAGGGGACAGATATGTGAAGCTTTCTTT. The encoded protein is CSARGQICEAFF.

The chain carries TRBV20-1 and TRBJ2-7, with 7 nucleotides matching TRBD1. Trimming removed 1 base from V and 4 bases from J; junction bases left unmatched: 10. The germline V gene encodes CDR1 DFQATT and CDR2 SNEGSKA (reference sequence). The CDR3 is made up of 15 amino acids. Written as DNA, the CDR3 is TGCAGTGCTAGAGTTCCTGGATCAGGGGGTTACGAGCAGTACTTC. Its translation is CSARVPGSGGYEQYF.

This clonotype has only one observation. This may arise from a read error, as a much more abundant clone is one base away. V is TRBV5-1 and J is TRBJ2-3, with 9 bases fitting TRBD1. Per germline, CDR1 SGHRS and CDR2 YFSETQ. The CDR3 is 15 amino acids. The DNA for the CDR3 is TGCGTCAGCAGCTCCTGGACAGGGGGCACAGATACGCAGTATTTT. Encoded protein: CVSSSWTGGTDTQYF. Full variable domain (remainder filled in from reference TRBV5-1 and TRBJ2-3): KAGVTQTPRYLIKTRGQQVTLSCSPISGHRSVSWYQQTPGQGLQFLFEYFSETQRNKGNFPGRFSGRQFSNSRSEMNVSTLELGDSALYLCVSSSWTGGTDTQYFGPGTRLTVL.